Shown below are 14 T cell receptor beta chains from a single sample sequenced in a study of blood T cell repertoires in COVID-19. The table came from immunoSEQ multiplex PCR; TCRdb's copy has only in-frame clones and leaves some out. The table lists fewer than 250,000 clones, around four fifths of them singletons. The sample comprised peripheral blood. These receptors were obtained from a woman in her sixties or seventies with acute or convalescent COVID-19.

The chain couples TRBV24-1 to TRBJ2-3; TRBD2 is a possible D gene (5 bases). Trimming cost V 4 bases and J 6 bases, with 13 bases left between them. The CDR3 extends over 14 amino acids. From germline, CDR1 is KGHDR and CDR2 SFDVKD. The CDR3 protein is CATSDPGGVDTQYF. The CDR3 coding sequence is TGTGCCACCAGTGACCCTGGAGGAGTCGATACGCAGTATTTT.

The CDR3 loop is CASSLEDRGSQPQHF. CDR3 coding DNA: TGTGCCAGCAGCTTAGAGGACAGGGGAAGTCAGCCCCAGCATTTT. V is TRBV7-2 and J is TRBJ1-5, with TRBD1 matching over 9 bases. This CDR3 region has 15 residues. Germline lookup yields CDR1 SGHTA and CDR2 FQGNSA. The junction had 4 bases not matched to a gene; V was cut back by 1 base and J by 6 bases.

The chain is built from TRBV12-3 or TRBV12-4 and TRBJ2-2, with no clear D. The V end was cut by 2 bases, the J end by 7 bases, with 5 bases between. The CDR3 is 12 amino acids. In DNA, the CDR3 is TGTGCCAGCAGTTTACCTCTCGGGGAGCTGTTTTTT. This gives the protein CASSLPLGELFF.

The chain recombines TRBV5-5 with TRBJ1-1; the match to TRBD1 covers 10 bases. The CDR3 is 16 residues long. The V and J ends lost 2 bases and 8 bases, in that order; junction bases with no gene match: 12. From germline, CDR1 is SGHKS and CDR2 YYEKEE (reference sequence). CDR3 protein: CASSFSPGTGVGEAFF. DNA for the CDR3: TGTGCCAGCAGCTTCTCCCCCGGGACAGGGGTAGGGGAAGCTTTCTTT.

This clone showed up just once. The chain joins TRBV7-9 to TRBJ2-7; TRBD1 aligns across 7 bases. CDR1 SEHNR and CDR2 FQNEAQ come from the germline V gene (reference sequence). The CDR3 length is 13 residues. The V gene end was trimmed by 6 bases and the J gene end by 2 bases; junction bases not matched to a gene: 4. The CDR3 spells CASSSQGAYEQYF. Here the CDR3 DNA reads TGTGCCAGCAGTTCCCAGGGGGCCTACGAGCAGTACTTC.

This chain uses TRBV7-2 with TRBJ1-4, with D possibly matching TRBD1 (5 bases). The ends were cut back, 5 bases at V and 8 bases at J, with 21 bases in the middle. Germline V gives CDR1 SGHTA, CDR2 FQGNSA. The CDR3 loop spans 16 amino acids. CDR3 amino acids: CASSRGEGGIWEKLFF. The CDR3 DNA sequence: TGTGCCAGCAGCCGGGGGGAGGGAGGTATTTGGGAAAAACTGTTTTTT.

This clone came up once. This chain links TRBV29-1 with TRBJ1-3; D gene ambiguous. Germline loops: CDR1 SQVTM, CDR2 ANQGSEA. V was shortened by 4 bases and J by 3 bases, with 7 bases between the two germline ends. The CDR3 has 12 residues. The CDR3 is CSVVLFGNTIYF. The CDR3 DNA is TGCAGCGTTGTCTTGTTTGGAAACACCATATATTTT.

This chain uses TRBV30 with TRBJ2-3, with 7 bases lining up with TRBD1. The CDR3 loop spans 17 amino acids. J gave up 2 bases and V 0 bases, and 11 bases lay outside the gene matches. Per the germline V gene, CDR1 is GTSNPN and CDR2 is SVGIG (reference sequence). The CDR3 protein is CAWSVNLRQGITDTQYF. The CDR3 DNA sequence: TGTGCCTGGAGTGTAAATCTCAGACAGGGCATCACAGATACGCAGTATTTT.

Here the CDR3 DNA reads TGTGCCAGCAGCTTCCGACAGGGGAGCACTGAAGCTTTCTTT. Encoded protein: CASSFRQGSTEAFF. The chain combines TRBV27 with TRBJ1-1, with 8 bases fitting TRBD1. Trimming at V came to 6 bases and at J to 4 bases, leaving 7 bases not matched to a gene. CDR3 length: 14 amino acids. Germline CDR1 MNHEY, CDR2 SMNVEV (reference sequence).

This clone was picked up a small number of times. CDR3 DNA: TGCGCCTCCCAAGGAGGGAAGCCCCACGAGCAGTACTTC. It codes for CASQGGKPHEQYF. The chain couples TRBV23-1 to TRBJ2-7, with D perhaps matching TRBD2 (6 bases). TRBV23-1 counts as an open reading frame of uncertain function. The V and J ends lost 11 bases and 5 bases respectively, with 19 bases between them. The CDR3 is made up of 13 amino acids.

In its sample, this clone was seen once. The V and J genes are TRBV7-2 and TRBJ1-5; TRBD1 is a possible D gene (6 bases). Germline V gene data show CDR1 as SGHTA and CDR2 as FQGNSA. Deletions cut 1 base from V and 7 bases from J, with 11 bases between. The CDR3 is 14 residues long. The CDR3 bases are TGTGCCAGCAGCTTAGTGGGGGCTGGACAGCCCCAGCATTTT. As protein: CASSLVGAGQPQHF.

The sample holds one count of this clone. The chain has TRBV4-2 and TRBJ1-4; 9 bases match TRBD1. The J segment lost 8 bases and the V segment lost 4 bases, leaving 8 bases of the junction unmatched. The CDR3 totals 15 residues. Germline lookup yields CDR1 LGHNA and CDR2 YNFKEQ. The CDR3 nucleotides are TGTGCCAGCAGCCCATCGAGAGACAGGGGGGAAAAACTGTTTTTT. Protein product: CASSPSRDRGEKLFF.

In its sample, this clone was seen a few times. The chain employs TRBV7-2 and TRBJ1-4; a weak D match, TRBD1 (6 bases). The CDR3 loop spans 19 amino acids. Germline V gene sequence: CDR1 SGHTA, CDR2 FQGNSA. Trimming removed 1 base from V and 8 bases from J, with 26 bases in between. As DNA, the CDR3 is TGTGCCAGCAGCTTAGAACGGGGTGTGAGGGGGAGCACTTACGAAAAACTGTTTTTT. It specifies CASSLERGVRGSTYEKLFF.

V and J are TRBV6-2 or TRBV6-3 and TRBJ1-5; TRBD1 aligns across 11 bases. V was clipped by 4 bases and J by 6 bases; unmatched bases: 2. CDR1 and CDR2 (germline): MNHEY, SVGEGT. This CDR3 comprises 14 residues. The CDR3 loop is CASSWTGGLQPQHF. The CDR3 DNA reads TGTGCCAGCAGTTGGACAGGGGGCCTTCAGCCCCAGCATTTT.